This T cell receptor beta chain was sequenced in a study of a mutant IDH1 vaccine in newly diagnosed glioma. About the research overall: Eight vaccinations were given in weeks 1, 3, 5, 7, 11, 15, 19 and 23. Former treatment meant radiotherapy, temozolomide, or both; the majority had gotten both. Study conclusions and caveats: Among top peripheral T cell clonotypes, changes seemed unrelated to pseudoprogression. Induction of immune responses by the vaccine occurred in approximately 92% of patients.

TCRdb keeps only in-frame clones here, not all; method: immunoSEQ multiplex PCR. The data show roughly 38,000 clones, more than 60% seen once. Specified time point: week 23, last vaccination. The investigators gave 300 ug of mutant IDH1 20-mer peptide in each vaccine dose, together with topical imiquimod. With 5 bases removed from V and 5 bases from J, the gap between germline ends came to 18 bases. The CDR3 totals 15 residues. Germline CDR1 is SGHVS and CDR2 is FQNEAQ. Remarks on this clone: Antigen specificity is unknown.

The chain recombines TRBV7-8 with TRBJ2-5; maybe TRBD2 (6 bases). The sequencing here drew on PBMCs, taken from a glioma patient whose treatment included an IDH1 peptide vaccine. The receptor's source is a woman in her forties with glioma. Some clones in this sample may be carry-over from other donors' samples. CDR3 DNA sequence: TGTGCCAGCAGCGTGGGAGGCAGGAGGTCGGAGACCCAGTACTTC. It specifies CASSVGGRRSETQYF. Supplemented by reference TRBV7-8 and TRBJ2-5, the full variable domain reads GAGVSQSPRYKVAKRGQDVALRCDPISGHVSLFWYQQALGQGPEFLTYFQNEAQLDKSGLPSDRFFAERPEGSVSTLKIQRTQQEDSAVYLCASSVGGRRSETQYFGPGTRLLVL.